This T cell receptor beta chain was recovered during a study of CD8+ T cells in alopecia areata. Background on the study: People stayed on tofacitinib for 6 to 18 months, then stopped the drug for 6 months. Study outcomes and limitations: Alopecia totalis/universalis scalp especially showed more expanded CD8+ clones than normal scalp. Sequencing of scalp samples also captures resident alphabeta T cells of normal skin.

Sequencing relied on a cDNA template that was reverse transcribed from extracted RNA. The data were produced by immunoSEQ multiplex PCR, yet TCRdb's version contains in-frame clones alone and is incomplete. The table has roughly 250,000 clones, 67% seen once. This clone was seen only once. The antigen is undetermined. Trimming took off 3 bases at V and 5 bases at J, with 10 bases between the two ends. The germline CDR1 and CDR2 sequences are GTSNPN and SVGIG (reference sequence). The CDR3 totals 12 residues. This clonotype was sampled from a human donor with alopecia areata. This chain links TRBV30 with TRBJ2-5; D unresolved. Sequences were derived from CD4+ T cells sorted from blood, sampled at week 0. Written as DNA, the CDR3 is TGTGCCTGGAGCTCGATCGGGGAGACCCAGTACTTC. This sequence encodes CAWSSIGETQYF.